The table lists the clone carrying this TCR beta chain with many counts. Its antigen is as yet unknown. Alpha and beta constant-region primers primed reverse transcription of 500 to 550 ng RNA. Alpha and beta chain libraries were made separately by chain-specific third strand synthesis with multiplexing indices. Via MiXCR, TCRdb re-called the 5' RACE reads, giving one row per CDR3 protein. Of 9,500 to 15,000 distinct CDR3 sequences in the sample, about 9% were seen once. Trimming pared 5 bases from V and 3 bases from J, leaving 19 bases between. CDR3 length equals 16 residues. From germline, CDR1 is MRHNA and CDR2 SNTAGT. The data originate from a study of HIV-infected patients and healthy controls. General study results and limits: HIV+ repertoires were severely depleted of MAIT alpha-chain CDR3s, unlike healthy controls.

No cell fractionation was done, so the repertoire covers all unsorted peripheral blood T cells. Peripheral blood, 2.5 ml, was drawn for RNA extraction. This TCR came from an adult with HIV infection. The donor label of this sample is uncertain. The starting material was blood, obtained before antiretroviral therapy. The chain links TRBV6-4 to TRBJ1-1; no definite D call. CDR3 coding DNA: TGTGCCAGCAGTCCCTCCCCGGGCCACGGGGACACTGAAGCTTTCTTT. Protein: CASSPSPGHGDTEAFF.